This T cell receptor (beta chain) was found in a study of Ad26.COV2.S vaccination and SARS-CoV-2 variants. Study overall: The donor belonged to the COV1001 Ad26.COV2.S trial arm. Study results and limitations: Total T cell responses may have been underestimated by the TCR breadth and depth analyses.

CDR1 MGHRA and CDR2 YSYEKL come from the germline V gene. The length of the CDR3 is 14 residues. The V end was cut by 1 base, the J end by 0 bases, with 6 bases between. With respect to this clone: Its target is not known.

The method was immunoSEQ multiplex PCR; TCRdb's version includes in-frame clones alone and lacks a portion of them. The repertoire holds about 350,000 clones, with roughly 91% as singletons. Treatment here: 19 received Ad26.COV2.S at low or high dose, single or two shots; about 5 received placebo; per-sample allocation not given. On day 63 after the first injection, vaccine and placebo recipients gave samples. The sample was peripheral blood, taken in a trial of Ad26.COV2.S vaccine versus placebo. The receptor was derived from a person aged 18-60 years who received the Ad26.COV2.S COVID-19 vaccine or a placebo. The chain uses TRBV4-1 and TRBJ1-1, with D unclear. DNA for the CDR3: TGCGCCAGCAGCCAAGGAATAATGAACACTGAAGCTTTCTTT. Its protein is CASSQGIMNTEAFF.